The entry below gives a single T cell receptor beta chain sequence along with its context. The clone's antigen remains unknown. Within one base of it there is no much larger clone, and no base qualities were kept. The label giving this sample's time point can be read as: baseline before first vaccination. The treatment or condition label, as the study defines it: meningococcal conjugate vaccine given as trial control. Vaccinee samples were obtained from the UK trials COV001 and COV002, which included a single-blind randomized controlled phase 2/3 trial of AZD1222 (ChAdOx1 nCoV-19) in healthy adults. For TCRbeta chain sequencing, PBMC samples from trial participants were taken at day 0 and at day 28 after the second dose. This sample is part of a study of T cell responses to AZD1222 COVID-19 vaccine (dated by TCRdb to the early 2020s). Turning to the overall study: A total of 230 to 250 trial participants underwent TCR sequencing, of whom 207 had received two doses of AZD1222 and approximately 25 had received two doses of the MenACWY control vaccine. Enrollment into the trials was organized by age into subgroups of 18-55, 56-69 and 70-plus years, and those subgroups contained roughly 160, 29 and 62 TCR-sequenced participants, respectively.

The CDR3 regions of human TCRbeta chains were analyzed by immunosequencing. Processing in the source paper ran as follows. Repertoire TCRs were matched against a reference library of SARS-CoV-2-specific TCRs generated with the MIRA antigen-specificity platform. Breadth meant the fraction of unique TCRs that were SARS-CoV-2-associated, whereas depth meant the fraction of total T cells that were SARS-CoV-2-associated. Using the MIRA data, each spike-specific TCR was mapped to the spike region that the TCR reacts to and placed in a CD4 or CD8 class. Log10-transformed breadth and depth values were compared by one-way ANOVA with Sidak's multiple comparisons tests. Not all clones reach the TCRdb copy of this immuneACCESS table, which keeps in-frame sequences only. Checked studies attribute under half of the gap to unresolved V genes and leave the rest unexplained. That table gives V, J and clone size, and the DNA gave D and trimming. The sample records tens of thousands of clones, 90% to 95% of which are singletons. Jointly, the top ten make up 4.5% of the sample.

What the authors observed across the whole study: Reportedly, almost half of the unique spike-specific TCRs recognized epitopes lying outside the regions that are mutated in the B.1.351 and B.1.1.7 variants. After two AZD1222 doses, spike-specific TCR breadth and depth were significantly higher than at day 0 and than in MenACWY recipients. No day 14 peak-response samples were available, so repertoires were characterized only after the peak T cell response. The 56-69-year group was small, and its depth increase did not reach significance, likely because of low power. CD4 TCRs associated with the vaccine covered the entire spike protein, and the dominant responses were in regions 160-218 and 743-854. Conclusions about previously exposed vaccinees are limited, since just five or six AZD1222 recipients were seropositive for SARS-CoV-2 at baseline. Participants were mostly white British, with more females than males. The authors suggested clonal diversity may have been underestimated.

The V and J ends are trimmed by 5 bases and 7 bases, leaving 17 bases between them. Measured from the cysteine to the phenylalanine, the CDR3 is 13 residues long. The sequence is cut down to CDR3 DNA, 39 bases in frame from base 1. For CDR1 and CDR2, the germline V gene (reference sequence) lists GTSNPN and SVGIG. Sequenced here: peripheral blood, sampled on day 0 of MenACWY control vaccination. This receptor was identified in an adult in good health. The sequence is built from TRBV30 and TRBJ1-2; TRBD1 is perhaps the D gene, given 5 matching bases. The bases read TGTGCCTGGGCCCGGGGGACTAGTGGTGGCTACACCTTC. Its translation is CAWARGTSGGYTF.